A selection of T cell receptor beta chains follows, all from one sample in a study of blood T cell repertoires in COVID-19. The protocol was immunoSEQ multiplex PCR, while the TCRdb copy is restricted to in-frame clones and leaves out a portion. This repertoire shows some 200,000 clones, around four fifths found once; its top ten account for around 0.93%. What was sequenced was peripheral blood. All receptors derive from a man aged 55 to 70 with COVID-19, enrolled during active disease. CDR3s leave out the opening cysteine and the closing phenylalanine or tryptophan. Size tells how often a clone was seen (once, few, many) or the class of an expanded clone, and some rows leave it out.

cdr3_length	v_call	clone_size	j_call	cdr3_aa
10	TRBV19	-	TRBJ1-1	ATITGNTEAF
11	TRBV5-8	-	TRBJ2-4	ATRNMGGDIQY
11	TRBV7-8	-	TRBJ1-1	ASSSTVGRGAF
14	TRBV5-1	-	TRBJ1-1	ASSLEGTGGYTEAF
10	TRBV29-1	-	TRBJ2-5	SVEFGGETQY
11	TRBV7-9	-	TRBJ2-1	ASSPRQANEQF
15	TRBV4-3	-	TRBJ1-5	ASSQDHPDRYNQPQH
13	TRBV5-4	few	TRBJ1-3	ASSLDRGTGNTIY
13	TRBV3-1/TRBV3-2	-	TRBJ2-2	ASSSGTGGTGELF
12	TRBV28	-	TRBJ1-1	ASSLGQANTEAF
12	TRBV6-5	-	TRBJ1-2	ASSQGLGNYGYT
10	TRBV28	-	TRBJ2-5	ASSLSAGVWD
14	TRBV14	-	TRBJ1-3	ASSQFSSVTGNTIY
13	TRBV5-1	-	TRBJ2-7	ASSLVGQGAYEQY
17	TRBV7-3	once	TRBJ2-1	ASSAVPGLAQSSYNEQF
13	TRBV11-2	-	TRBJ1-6	ASSSTTGLGSPLH
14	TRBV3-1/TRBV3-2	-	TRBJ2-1	ASSSTSGRLYNEQF